Following are 17 T cell receptor beta chains from one sample sequenced in a study of regulatory T cells in long-lasting Graves disease. Documented time point: persistent/refractory GD, antithyroid drugs over 5 years with positive TRAb. RNA from PBMCs was the source of the TCR library. Through Arm-PCR of CDR3 regions and iRepertoire HTBI primers, TCR beta libraries were built. TCRdb reprocessed the multiplex PCR reads with MiXCR, giving one entry per CDR3 protein. This table holds 430,000 or so distinct CDR3 sequences, 20% to 25% found once. The source material was peripheral blood mononuclear cells (PBMCs), sampled when the disease was refractory, from a patient treated with antithyroid drugs. These TCRs come from a female donor with Graves disease.

This clonotype has only a few counts. The junction does not match germline at one end; this may be a read error. This chain uses TRBV7-7 with TRBJ2-2; a weak D match, TRBD2 (5 bases). Germline lookup yields CDR1 SSHAT and CDR2 FNYEAQ (reference sequence). The length of the CDR3 is 17 residues. The CDR3 bases are TGTGCTAGCAGCACGGATTTTCCTAGCAGAGGGTCCGGGGAGCTGTTTTTT. Its protein is CASSTDFPSRGSGELFF.

This clonotype was detected many times. The CDR3 DNA follows: TGCAGTGCTAGAGATAGCGGACTAGCGGGGTTTCAAGAGACCCAGTACTTC. Amino acids: CSARDSGLAGFQETQYF. The rearrangement uses TRBV20-1 and TRBJ2-5, with TRBD2 matching 12 bases. The CDR3 contains 17 residues. Trimming at V came to 0 bases and at J to 2 bases, leaving 7 bases not matched to a gene. The germline CDR1 and CDR2 sequences are DFQATT and SNEGSKA (reference sequence).

The J gene is TRBJ2-7, the V gene TRBV5-4; D is undetermined. Germline V CDR1 and CDR2: SGHNT, YYREEE (reference sequence). Trimming stripped 0 bases from V and 5 bases from J, with 9 bases between. This CDR3 has 13 amino acids. The CDR3 sequence is CASSLDPVDEQYF. The CDR3 region has the DNA TGTGCCAGCAGCTTGGACCCCGTCGACGAGCAGTACTTC.

There are many counts of this clonotype. The chain recombines TRBV7-8 with TRBJ1-1, with a weak D call TRBD1 (5 bases). Germline V gene lookup returns CDR1 SGHVS and CDR2 FQNEAQ. Between the trimmed V and J ends, which lost 8 bases and 4 bases, there was a span of 14 bases. CDR3 length: 13 amino acids. CDR3 in DNA: TGTGCCAGCTTAACCAGGGAAGGCACTGAAGCTTTCTTT. Its translation is CASLTREGTEAFF.

With respect to this clonotype: A much larger clonotype is one base distant, so this may be a read error. The rearrangement links TRBV6-2 or TRBV6-3 to TRBJ2-7; D not resolved. CDR3 length: 12 amino acids. With 7 bases removed from V and 4 bases from J, the gap between germline ends came to 11 bases. Germline lookup yields CDR1 MNHEY and CDR2 SVGEGT. The chain's CDR3 is CASTPPRYEQYF. CDR3 nucleotides: TGTGCCAGCACTCCCCCCCGATACGAGCAGTACTTC.

This CDR3 is CASSSVENEQFF. CDR3 bases: TGTGCCAGCAGTTCGGTAGAGAATGAGCAGTTCTTC. The chain joins TRBV6-2 or TRBV6-3 to TRBJ2-1; D ambiguous. V was trimmed by 4 bases and J by 7 bases, leaving 8 bases between them. Germline CDR1 MNHEY, CDR2 SVGEGT. There are 12 residues in the CDR3.

This clonotype appeared a few times. This chain uses TRBV20-1 with TRBJ2-1, with 9 nucleotides matching TRBD2. The J segment lost 3 bases and the V segment lost 3 bases, leaving 6 bases of the junction unmatched. There are 15 residues in the CDR3. Germline V gene data show CDR1 as DFQATT and CDR2 as SNEGSKA (reference sequence). CDR3 coding DNA: TGCAGTGCTAGGCGTAGCGGGAGTTACTACAATGAGCAGTTCTTC. Translated: CSARRSGSYYNEQFF.

The table lists this clonotype with many counts. This rearrangement joins TRBV28 to TRBJ1-1, with D perhaps TRBD1 (5 bases). The germline V gene encodes CDR1 MDHEN and CDR2 SYDVKM. This CDR3 spans 14 amino acids. Trimming left V 10 bases short and J 0 bases short, with 15 bases between. As DNA, the CDR3 is TGTGCCACCAAATGGGGCCTCATGAACACTGAAGCTTTCTTT. Its translation: CATKWGLMNTEAFF.

The chain has TRBV9 and TRBJ1-5; 7 positions agree with TRBD1. Germline values: CDR1 SGDLS, CDR2 YYNGEE. Trimming removed 2 bases from V and 6 bases from J; junction bases left unmatched: 8. This CDR3 is built from 15 residues. Here the CDR3 reads CASSVEGAFGQPQHF. CDR3 DNA sequence: TGTGCCAGCAGCGTGGAGGGGGCGTTTGGTCAGCCCCAGCATTTT.

This clonotype was seen once. This chain links TRBV2 with TRBJ2-1; 7 bases align to TRBD1. J lost 8 bases, V lost 5 bases, and 6 bases had no gene match. The CDR3 is 13 amino acids. CDR1 is SNHLY, CDR2 FYNNEI, per germline. This CDR3 is CASSTTGLDEQFF. The CDR3 bases are TGTGCCAGCAGTACGACAGGGTTGGATGAGCAGTTCTTC.

As to this clonotype: A read error may account for a junction end that differs from germline. The V call is TRBV27, the J call TRBJ1-5, with 8 nucleotides matching TRBD1. The germline V gene has CDR1 MNHEY and CDR2 SMNVEV (reference sequence). CDR3 size: 14 residues. DNA for the CDR3: TGTGCCAGCAGCCGACAGGGGAGCAATCAGCCCCCGCATTTT. It encodes CASSRQGSNQPPHF.

The V call is TRBV29-1, the J call TRBJ1-1; tentative D call: TRBD1 (5 bases). Per the germline V gene, CDR1 is SQVTM and CDR2 is ANQGSEA. The CDR3 is 16 amino acids. V gave up 5 bases and J gave up 5 bases, with 24 bases separating them. Here the CDR3 DNA reads TGCAGCGTTAGGGATCCCGGGGGAGAGGCTCTAACTGAAGCTTTCTTT. Its translation is CSVRDPGGEALTEAFF.

This chain links TRBV28 with TRBJ2-3; D could derive from TRBD1 or TRBD2 (6 bases each). Trimming took off 10 bases at V and 5 bases at J, with 22 bases between the two ends. The V gene's germline CDR1 is MDHEN and CDR2 SYDVKM. The CDR3 has 15 amino acids. The CDR3, as DNA: TGTGCCATCCTATCTGGCGGGAAAGGGGGAGATACGCAGTATTTT. As protein: CAILSGGKGGDTQYF.

This clonotype was seen ten or more times. This chain uses TRBV2 with TRBJ2-4, with D unclear. Per germline, CDR1 SNHLY and CDR2 FYNNEI. The V and J ends lost 10 bases and 0 bases respectively, with 16 bases between them. The CDR3 runs to 15 residues. The CDR3 DNA reads as TGTGCCACCCACCTCGCCTCGGGAGCCAAAAACATTCAGTACTTC. It codes for CATHLASGAKNIQYF.

About this clonotype: One end of the junction is discordant with germline, which a read error may explain. J is TRBJ2-7 and V is TRBV11-2; 9 nucleotides agree with TRBD1. CDR3 size: 14 residues. Per the germline V gene, CDR1 is SGHAT and CDR2 is FQNNGV. CDR3 residues: CASSTGTGSYERYF. The CDR3 DNA sequence: TGTGCCAGCAGCACTGGGACAGGGAGCTACGAGCGGTACTTC.

Ten or more counts support this clonotype. This chain links TRBV5-1 with TRBJ1-2; D might be TRBD1 (6 bases). The germline V gene encodes CDR1 SGHRS and CDR2 YFSETQ. The CDR3 length is 15 residues. V was clipped by 2 bases and J by 0 bases, with 11 bases between them. The CDR3: CASSFGTGPNYGYTF. The CDR3 DNA is TGCGCCAGCAGCTTTGGCACAGGGCCTAACTATGGCTACACCTTC.

This clonotype was counted only a few times. The CDR3 DNA follows: TGTGCCAGCAGCTTGGCCGATGTAACCCAGTACTTC. This translates into CASSLADVTQYF. The J gene is TRBJ2-5, the V gene TRBV5-8; D remains ambiguous. This CDR3 is built from 12 residues. V lost 0 bases and J lost 8, with 8 bases in between. In germline, CDR1 is SGHTS, CDR2 YDEGEE. Together with reference TRBV5-8 and TRBJ2-5, the CDR3 gives the full variable domain: EAGVTQSPTHLIKTRGQQATLRCSPISGHTSVYWYQQALGLGLQFLLWYDEGEERNRGNFPPRFSGRQFPNYSSELNVNALELEDSALYLCASSLADVTQYFGPGTRLLVL.